These T cell receptor beta chains were read from a single sample in a study of blood T cell repertoires in COVID-19. Sequencing used immunoSEQ multiplex PCR; TCRdb keeps in-frame clones, though not all of them. The sample lists about 39,000 clones, approximately 86% occurring once. Sample: peripheral blood. Every receptor here comes from a man aged 40-55 years with active COVID-19. CDR3s include the opening cysteine and the closing phenylalanine or tryptophan. Fields, in order: CDR3 protein, J gene, V gene.

CASSLTRQGAITGELFF TRBJ2-2 TRBV7-3
CASSQGGLAGRSDTQYF TRBJ2-3 TRBV3-1/TRBV3-2
CAWGVGQGQAGYTF TRBJ1-2 TRBV30
CAWGVTNYGYTF TRBJ1-2 TRBV30
CASSDRGGNTEAFF TRBJ1-1 TRBV5-1
CASRTIEAFF TRBJ1-1 TRBV6-5
CASSFVRNTEAFF TRBJ1-1 TRBV28
CASSPRLAGDYNEQFF TRBJ2-1 TRBV18
CASSLDSSVPFF TRBJ2-1 TRBV5-1
CASRETVNTEAFF TRBJ1-1 TRBV28
CASSVDGTVNTEAFF TRBJ1-1 TRBV9
CASSEAGGLKAFF TRBJ1-1 TRBV6-1
CASSQALGAASGSTSEQFF TRBJ2-1 TRBV3-1/TRBV3-2
CSVAPGLADNTGELFF TRBJ2-2 TRBV29-1
CASSSGLAGGNEQFF TRBJ2-1 TRBV27
CASSLGLAGESGANVLTF TRBJ2-6 TRBV7-2
CASSIAQGRSPLHF TRBJ1-6 TRBV19
CASSQGLDTDTQYF TRBJ2-3 TRBV4-1
CASSPPGPYEQYF TRBJ2-7 TRBV27
CASSSLGTGGETQYF TRBJ2-5 TRBV7-9
CASSEAVRTEAFF TRBJ1-1 TRBV6-1
CASSLGLAGPTGELFF TRBJ2-2 TRBV7-3
CASSSYLGLAGSNEQFF TRBJ2-1 TRBV3-1/TRBV3-2
CASSRGRGYTF TRBJ1-2 TRBV3-1/TRBV3-2
CASSLDPRRMAFF TRBJ1-1 TRBV7-2
CASSLTQGPSTDTQYF TRBJ2-3 TRBV11-2
CAISEKEGEGTEAFF TRBJ1-1 TRBV10-3
CASSLFPPYSYNSPLHF TRBJ1-6 TRBV27
CASSRGTLNTEAFF TRBJ1-1 TRBV19
CASSLVGQGGELFF TRBJ2-2 TRBV5-4
CASSLNPAGGPNEQFF TRBJ2-1 TRBV7-3
CASSLLAYEQYF TRBJ2-7 TRBV7-2
CAWSPGRGELFF TRBJ2-2 TRBV30
CASSHGGKPSYEQYF TRBJ2-7 TRBV6-4
CASGTTGTADYEQYF TRBJ2-7 TRBV5-1
CASSVGGGEITGELFF TRBJ2-2 TRBV9
CASSYSLDQPQHF TRBJ1-5 TRBV6-5
CASSLLTSGRGDTQYF TRBJ2-3 TRBV27
CASSTPGGSGREQFF TRBJ2-1 TRBV9
CASSPTGTSDTGELFF TRBJ2-2 TRBV3-1/TRBV3-2
CASSSPREGHQPQHF TRBJ1-5 TRBV7-2
CASNFKRAGPTDTQYF TRBJ2-3 TRBV21-1
CAWSVQAENIQYF TRBJ2-4 TRBV30
CASTPDRAGNYGYTF TRBJ1-2 TRBV6-5
CASSQPSGRGNEQFF TRBJ2-1 TRBV5-4
CASSQAITGGSSYNEQFF TRBJ2-1 TRBV3-1/TRBV3-2
CASSLIPPTTGTDTQYF TRBJ2-3 TRBV28
CASSPGTSGEGTFF TRBJ2-1 TRBV18
CAWNRDSTEDTQYF TRBJ2-3 TRBV30
CASSRFGRGAYEQYF TRBJ2-7 TRBV23-1
CASSLDNRVVYGYTF TRBJ1-2 TRBV5-6
CASSQGRQGEEYF TRBJ2-7 TRBV3-1/TRBV3-2
CASSSDYYEQYF TRBJ2-7 TRBV7-9
CASSSSGANYGYTF TRBJ1-2 TRBV7-9
CASSQVKTGGYYEQYF TRBJ2-7 TRBV4-1